This TCR beta chain was sequenced for a study of OX40 agonist ivuxolimab in advanced cancers. V shed 2 bases and J shed 3 bases, with 17 bases lying between them. From germline, CDR1 is SEHNR and CDR2 FQNEAQ (reference sequence). The CDR3 covers 16 residues. Some clones are missing from TCRdb's copy, which holds only in-frame ones; the method was immunoSEQ multiplex PCR. Of 20,000 to 25,000 clones listed, 75% to 85% are singletons. The chain employs TRBV7-9 and TRBJ2-7, with D possibly matching TRBD2 (7 bases). This clonotype was obtained from an adult with an advanced solid tumor such as melanoma, head and neck, liver or kidney cancer. The source was CD4+ or CD8+ T cells sorted from blood, collected in a trial of the OX40 agonist ivuxolimab. CDR3 in amino acids: CASSLFRGAGNYEQYF. CDR3 DNA: TGTGCCAGCAGCTTATTTCGGGGGGCAGGAAACTACGAGCAGTACTTC.